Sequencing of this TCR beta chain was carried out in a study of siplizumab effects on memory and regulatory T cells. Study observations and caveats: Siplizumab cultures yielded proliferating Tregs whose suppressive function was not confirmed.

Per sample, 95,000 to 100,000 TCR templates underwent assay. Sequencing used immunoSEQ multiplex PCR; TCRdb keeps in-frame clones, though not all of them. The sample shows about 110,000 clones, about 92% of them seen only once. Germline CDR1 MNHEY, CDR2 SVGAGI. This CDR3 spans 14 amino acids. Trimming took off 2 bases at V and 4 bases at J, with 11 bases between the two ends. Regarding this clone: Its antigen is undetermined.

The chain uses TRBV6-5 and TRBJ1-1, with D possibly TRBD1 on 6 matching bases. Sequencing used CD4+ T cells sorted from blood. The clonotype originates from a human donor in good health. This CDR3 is CASSYTIGGTEAFF. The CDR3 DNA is TGTGCCAGCAGTTACACGATAGGGGGCACTGAAGCTTTCTTT.